This T cell receptor (beta chain) was sequenced in a study of sequential checkpoint blockade in melanoma. Study information: Randomization was 1:1 between first-line nivolumab→ipilimumab and ipilimumab→nivolumab. Both treatment sequences were followed by maintenance nivolumab.

Treatment described: randomized to nivolumab then ipilimumab (arm A) or the reverse (arm B). None of the patients previously received DNA-damaging chemotherapy. From thawed PBMCs, live CD3+CD8+ cells negative for CD19 and CD56 were sorted. J was trimmed by 6 bases and V by 0 bases; bases with no gene match: 7. Per germline, CDR1 ENHRY and CDR2 SYGVKD. This CDR3 spans 16 amino acids. The data were produced by immunoSEQ multiplex PCR, yet TCRdb's version contains in-frame clones alone and is incomplete. Altogether fewer than 20,000 clones are present, about 50% being singletons, with the ten largest covering roughly 18%.

Sequences were derived from CD8+ T cells sorted from blood (inferred from file names), sampled from a patient given nivolumab and ipilimumab in sequence. The chain is built from TRBV10-3 and TRBJ2-2; 7 nucleotides line up with TRBD2. The sequence was obtained from a human donor with melanoma. The CDR3 bases are TGTGCCATCAGTGAGTCTGGTGGACTAGTGGCCGGGGAGCTGTTTTTT. It codes for CAISESGGLVAGELFF.